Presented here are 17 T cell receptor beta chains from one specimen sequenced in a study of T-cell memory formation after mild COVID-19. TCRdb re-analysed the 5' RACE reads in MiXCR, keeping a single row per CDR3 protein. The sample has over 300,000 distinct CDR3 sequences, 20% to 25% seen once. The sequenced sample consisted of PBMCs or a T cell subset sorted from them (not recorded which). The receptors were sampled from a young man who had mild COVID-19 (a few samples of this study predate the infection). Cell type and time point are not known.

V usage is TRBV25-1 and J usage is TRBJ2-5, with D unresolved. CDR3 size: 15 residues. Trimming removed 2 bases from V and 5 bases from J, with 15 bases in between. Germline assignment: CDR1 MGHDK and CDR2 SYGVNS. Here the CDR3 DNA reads TGTGCCAGCAGTGAACCCCTAGTGGGTTCTGAGACCCAGTACTTC. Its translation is CASSEPLVGSETQYF. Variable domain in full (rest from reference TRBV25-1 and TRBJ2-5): EADIYQTPRYLVIGTGKKITLECSQTMGHDKMYWYQQDPGMELHLIHYSYGVNSTEKGDLSSESTVSRIRTEHFPLTLESARPSHTSQYLCASSEPLVGSETQYFGPGTRLLVL.

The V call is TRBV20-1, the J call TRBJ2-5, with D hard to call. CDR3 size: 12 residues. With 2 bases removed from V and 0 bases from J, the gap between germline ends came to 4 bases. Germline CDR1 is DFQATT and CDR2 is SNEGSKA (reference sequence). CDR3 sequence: CSARSDQETQYF. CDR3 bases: TGCAGTGCTAGATCCGACCAAGAGACCCAGTACTTC.

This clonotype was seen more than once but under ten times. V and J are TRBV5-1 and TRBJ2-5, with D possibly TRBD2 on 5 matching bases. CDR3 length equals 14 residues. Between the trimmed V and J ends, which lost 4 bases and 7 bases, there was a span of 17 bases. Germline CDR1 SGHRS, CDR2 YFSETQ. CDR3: CASSTPRERRTQYF. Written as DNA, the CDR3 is TGCGCCAGCAGCACCCCCCGGGAACGGAGGACCCAGTACTTC.

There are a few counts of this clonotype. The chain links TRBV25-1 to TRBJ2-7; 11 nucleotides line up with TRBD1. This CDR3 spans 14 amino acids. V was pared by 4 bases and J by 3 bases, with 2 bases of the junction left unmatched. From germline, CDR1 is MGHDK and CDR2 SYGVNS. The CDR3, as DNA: TGTGCCAGCAGTGTGGACAGGGGGCACTACGAGCAGTACTTC. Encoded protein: CASSVDRGHYEQYF.

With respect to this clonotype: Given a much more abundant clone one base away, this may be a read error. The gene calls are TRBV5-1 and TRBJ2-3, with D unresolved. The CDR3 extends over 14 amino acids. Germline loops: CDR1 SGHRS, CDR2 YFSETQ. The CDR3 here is CARSSGGTTDTQYF. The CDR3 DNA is TGCGCCAGAAGCTCCGGTGGTACCACAGATACGCAGTATTTT.

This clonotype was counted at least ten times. The CDR3 loop is CASSWDRGHQPQHF. The CDR3 nucleotides are TGTGCCAGCAGCTGGGACAGGGGCCATCAGCCCCAGCATTTT. This chain links TRBV6-2 or TRBV6-3 with TRBJ1-5, with TRBD1 matching over 10 bases. The length of the CDR3 is 14 residues. Germline V gene lookup returns CDR1 MNHEY and CDR2 SVGEGT. With V trimmed by 6 bases and J by 5 bases, 4 bases remained unmatched.

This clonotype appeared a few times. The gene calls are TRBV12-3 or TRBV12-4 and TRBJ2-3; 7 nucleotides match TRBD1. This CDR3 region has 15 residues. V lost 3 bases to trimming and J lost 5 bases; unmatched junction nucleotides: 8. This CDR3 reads CASSFRDRAQDTQYF. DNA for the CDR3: TGTGCCAGCAGTTTCCGGGACAGAGCTCAAGATACGCAGTATTTT.

The CDR3 sequence is CASSSHIGDGNTIYF. CDR3 in DNA: TGTGCCAGCAGTAGCCATATAGGGGATGGAAACACCATATATTTT. The chain has TRBV6-6 and TRBJ1-3, with D possibly being TRBD1 (5 bases). Germline lookup yields CDR1 MNHNY and CDR2 SVGAGI (reference sequence). The CDR3 length is 15 residues. Trimming took off 5 bases at V and 3 bases at J, with 14 bases between the two ends.

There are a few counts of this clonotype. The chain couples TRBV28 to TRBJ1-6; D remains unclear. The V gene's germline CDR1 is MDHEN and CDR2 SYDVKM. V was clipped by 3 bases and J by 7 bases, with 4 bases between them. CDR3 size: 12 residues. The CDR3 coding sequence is TGTGCCAGCAGTTTTCTGAATTCACCCCTCCACTTT. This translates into CASSFLNSPLHF.

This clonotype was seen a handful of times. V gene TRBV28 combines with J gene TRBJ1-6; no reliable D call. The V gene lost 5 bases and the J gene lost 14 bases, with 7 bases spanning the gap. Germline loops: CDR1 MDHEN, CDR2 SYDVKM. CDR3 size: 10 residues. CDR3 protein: CASSRLALHF. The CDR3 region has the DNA TGTGCCAGCAGTCGCCTTGCCCTCCACTTT.

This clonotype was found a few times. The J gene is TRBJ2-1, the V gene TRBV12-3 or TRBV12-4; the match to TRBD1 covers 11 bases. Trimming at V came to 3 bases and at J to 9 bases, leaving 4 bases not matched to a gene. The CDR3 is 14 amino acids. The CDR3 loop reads CASSFGQGAGEQFF. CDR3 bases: TGTGCCAGCAGTTTTGGACAGGGGGCCGGTGAGCAGTTCTTC.

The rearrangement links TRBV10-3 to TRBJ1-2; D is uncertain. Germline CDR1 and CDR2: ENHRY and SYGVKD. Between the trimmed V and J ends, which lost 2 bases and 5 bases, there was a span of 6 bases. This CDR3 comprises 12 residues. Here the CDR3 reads CAISEGNYGYTF. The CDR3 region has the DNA TGTGCCATCAGTGAGGGGAATTATGGCTACACCTTC.

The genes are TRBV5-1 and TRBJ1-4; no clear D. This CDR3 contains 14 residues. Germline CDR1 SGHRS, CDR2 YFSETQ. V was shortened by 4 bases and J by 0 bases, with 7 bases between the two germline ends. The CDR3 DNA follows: TGCGCCAGCAGCGCCAGTTCAACTAATGAAAAACTGTTTTTT. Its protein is CASSASSTNEKLFF.

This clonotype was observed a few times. CDR3 DNA sequence: TGTGCCAGCAGTGAATCAGGGGGAAGTGGCTACACCTTC. Its protein is CASSESGGSGYTF. The V call is TRBV6-1, the J call TRBJ1-2, with 7 nucleotides matching TRBD1. Germline V gene lookup returns CDR1 MNHNS and CDR2 SASEGT. V was pared by 2 bases and J by 7 bases, with 4 bases of the junction left unmatched. The CDR3 runs 13 residues.

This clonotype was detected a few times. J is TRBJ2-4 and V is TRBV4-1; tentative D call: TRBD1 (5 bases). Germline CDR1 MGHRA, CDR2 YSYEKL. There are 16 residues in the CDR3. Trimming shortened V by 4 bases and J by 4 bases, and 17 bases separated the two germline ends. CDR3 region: CASSPKGSAHKNIQYF. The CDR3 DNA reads TGCGCCAGCAGCCCGAAGGGGTCAGCGCATAAAAACATTCAGTACTTC.

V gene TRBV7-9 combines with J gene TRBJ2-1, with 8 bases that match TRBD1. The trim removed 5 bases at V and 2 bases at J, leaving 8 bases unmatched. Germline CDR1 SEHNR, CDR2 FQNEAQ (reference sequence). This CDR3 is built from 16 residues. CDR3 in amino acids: CASSLGRTGPYNEQFF. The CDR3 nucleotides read TGTGCCAGCAGCCTCGGAAGGACAGGGCCCTACAATGAGCAGTTCTTC.

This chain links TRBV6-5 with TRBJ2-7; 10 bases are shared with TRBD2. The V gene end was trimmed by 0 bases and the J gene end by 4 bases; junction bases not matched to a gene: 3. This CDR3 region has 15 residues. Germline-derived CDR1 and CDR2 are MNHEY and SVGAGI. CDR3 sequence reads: CASSYSSGGAYEQYF. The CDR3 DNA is TGTGCCAGCAGTTACTCGAGCGGGGGGGCGTACGAGCAGTACTTC.